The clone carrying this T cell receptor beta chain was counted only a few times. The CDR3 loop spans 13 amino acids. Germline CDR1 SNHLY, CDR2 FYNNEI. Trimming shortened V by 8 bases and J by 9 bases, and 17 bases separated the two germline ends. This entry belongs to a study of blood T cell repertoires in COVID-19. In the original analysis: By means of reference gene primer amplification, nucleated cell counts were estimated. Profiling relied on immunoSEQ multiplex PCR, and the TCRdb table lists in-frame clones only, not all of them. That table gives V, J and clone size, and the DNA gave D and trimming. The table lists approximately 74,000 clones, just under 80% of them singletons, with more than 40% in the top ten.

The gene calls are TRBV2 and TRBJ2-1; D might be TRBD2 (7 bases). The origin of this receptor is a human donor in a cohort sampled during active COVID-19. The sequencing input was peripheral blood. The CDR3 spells CASVHGGPGEQFF. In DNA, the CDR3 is TGTGCCAGCGTCCACGGGGGGCCAGGTGAGCAGTTCTTC.